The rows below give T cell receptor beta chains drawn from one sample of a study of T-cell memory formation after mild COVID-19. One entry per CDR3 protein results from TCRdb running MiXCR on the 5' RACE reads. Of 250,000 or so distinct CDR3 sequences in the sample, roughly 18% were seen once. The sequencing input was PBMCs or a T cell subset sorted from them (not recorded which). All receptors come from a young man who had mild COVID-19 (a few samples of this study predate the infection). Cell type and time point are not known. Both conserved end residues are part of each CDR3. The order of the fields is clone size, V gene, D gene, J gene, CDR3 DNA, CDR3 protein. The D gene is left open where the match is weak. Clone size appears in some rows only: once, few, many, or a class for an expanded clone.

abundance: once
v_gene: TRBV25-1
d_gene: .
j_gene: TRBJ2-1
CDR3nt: TGTGCCAGCAGTGAATGGTCGGAGCTTGGGAATGAGCAGTTCTTC
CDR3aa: CASSEWSELGNEQFF

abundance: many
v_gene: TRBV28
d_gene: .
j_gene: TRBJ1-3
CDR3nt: TGTGCCAGCAGTTTAGCAGGGGCTCAAGGAAACACCATATATTTT
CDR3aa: CASSLAGAQGNTIYF

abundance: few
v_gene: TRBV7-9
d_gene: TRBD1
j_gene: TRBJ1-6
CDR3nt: TGTGCCAGCAGCTTCCTGCAGGGGGCGGTCTCACCCCTCCACTTT
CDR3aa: CASSFLQGAVSPLHF

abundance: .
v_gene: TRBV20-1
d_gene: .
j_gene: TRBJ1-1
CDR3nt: TGCAGTGCTTATAACACAGGGACCACTGAAGCTTTCTTT
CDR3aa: CSAYNTGTTEAFF

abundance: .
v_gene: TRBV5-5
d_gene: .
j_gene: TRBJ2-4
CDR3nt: TGTGCCAGCAGCCGCACGTCGGGACGGGAAAACATTCAGTACTTC
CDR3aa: CASSRTSGRENIQYF

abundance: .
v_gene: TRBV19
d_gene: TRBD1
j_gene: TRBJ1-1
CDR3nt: TGTGCCAGTAGTCCCCGGACAGGGTGGACTGAAGCTTTCTTT
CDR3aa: CASSPRTGWTEAFF

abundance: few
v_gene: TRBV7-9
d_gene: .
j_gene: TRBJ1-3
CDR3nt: TGTGCCAGCAGCTTAGGGGGGGGCCACTCTGGAAACACCATATATTTT
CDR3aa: CASSLGGGHSGNTIYF

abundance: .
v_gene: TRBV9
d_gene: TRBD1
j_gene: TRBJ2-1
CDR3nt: TGTGCCAGCAGCGTAGACACAGGGGGTGAGCAGTTCTTC
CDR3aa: CASSVDTGGEQFF

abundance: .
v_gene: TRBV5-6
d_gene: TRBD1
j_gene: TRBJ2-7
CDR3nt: TGTGCCAGCAGCTCGACAGGGGTAGAAGAGCAGTACTTC
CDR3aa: CASSSTGVEEQYF

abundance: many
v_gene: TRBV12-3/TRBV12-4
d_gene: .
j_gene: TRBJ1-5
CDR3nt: TGTGCCAGCAGTTTTGGGGATAGCAATCAGCCCCAGCATTTT
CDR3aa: CASSFGDSNQPQHF

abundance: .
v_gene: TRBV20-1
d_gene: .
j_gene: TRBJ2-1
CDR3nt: TGCAGTGCTGAAAAAAATGAGCAGTTCTTC
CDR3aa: CSAEKNEQFF

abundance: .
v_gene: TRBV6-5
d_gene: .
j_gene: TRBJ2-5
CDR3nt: TGTGCCAGCAGTAACCGGGACCGGAGTGGGGAGACCCAGTACTTC
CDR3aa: CASSNRDRSGETQYF

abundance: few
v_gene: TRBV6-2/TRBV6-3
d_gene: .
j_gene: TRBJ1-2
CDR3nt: TGTGCCAGCAGTTACTCGAGGGTGGGTAACTATGGCTACACCTTC
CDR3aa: CASSYSRVGNYGYTF

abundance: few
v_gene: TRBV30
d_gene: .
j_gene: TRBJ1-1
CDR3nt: TGTGCCTGGAATGGGCAAACTATGAACACTGAAGCTTTCTTT
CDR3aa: CAWNGQTMNTEAFF

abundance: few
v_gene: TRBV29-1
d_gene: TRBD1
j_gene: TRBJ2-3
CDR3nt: TGCAGCGCAGAACAGGGGTTTGCGCAGTATTTT
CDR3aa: CSAEQGFAQYF

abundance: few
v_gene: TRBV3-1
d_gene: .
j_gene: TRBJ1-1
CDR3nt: TGTGCCAGCAGCCTCCAGACGGGAGGGGAGACTGAAGCTTTCTTT
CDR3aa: CASSLQTGGETEAFF

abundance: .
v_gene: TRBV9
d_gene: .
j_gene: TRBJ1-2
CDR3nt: TGTGCCAGCAGCGAAAGGGAAGTGACCAACTATGGCTACACCTTC
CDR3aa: CASSEREVTNYGYTF

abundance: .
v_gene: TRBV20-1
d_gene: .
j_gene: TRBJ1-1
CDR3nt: TGCAGTGCCCCTGGAGATTTGAACACTGAAGCTTTCTTT
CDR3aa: CSAPGDLNTEAFF

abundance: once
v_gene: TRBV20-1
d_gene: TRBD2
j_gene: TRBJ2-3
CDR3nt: TGCAGTGCTTCTAGCGGGGGGGCCTGGCCAGATACGCAGTATTTT
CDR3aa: CSASSGGAWPDTQYF

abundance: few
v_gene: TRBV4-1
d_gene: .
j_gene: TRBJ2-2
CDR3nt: TGCGCCAGCAGCCAAGTACAGGGAGCGGCCGGGGAGCTGTTTTTT
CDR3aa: CASSQVQGAAGELFF

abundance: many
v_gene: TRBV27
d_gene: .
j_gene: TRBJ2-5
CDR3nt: TGTGCCAGCAGTTTCGGCCTGCGGGAGACCCAGTACTTC
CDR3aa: CASSFGLRETQYF

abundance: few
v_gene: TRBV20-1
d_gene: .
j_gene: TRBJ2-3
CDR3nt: TGCAGTGCGAGCAGAGACACAGATACGCAGTATTTT
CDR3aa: CSASRDTDTQYF

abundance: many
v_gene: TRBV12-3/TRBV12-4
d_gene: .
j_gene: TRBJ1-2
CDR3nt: TGTGCCAGCAGATTCCAGGGCAGTGGGGGCTACACCTTC
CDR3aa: CASRFQGSGGYTF

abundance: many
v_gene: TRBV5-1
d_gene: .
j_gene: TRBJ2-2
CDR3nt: TGCGCCAGCAGCCTCGACAGCACCGGGGAGCTGTTTTTT
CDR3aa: CASSLDSTGELFF

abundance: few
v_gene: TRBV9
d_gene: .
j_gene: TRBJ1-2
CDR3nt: TGTGCCAGCAGCCTCCGGGGGGGCGGGTATGGCTACACCTTC
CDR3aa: CASSLRGGGYGYTF

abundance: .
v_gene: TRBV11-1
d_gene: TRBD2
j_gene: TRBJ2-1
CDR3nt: TGTGCCAGCAGCTTATTACGTTCGGCTAGCGGGGCCACCTACAATGAGCAGTTCTTC
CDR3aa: CASSLLRSASGATYNEQFF

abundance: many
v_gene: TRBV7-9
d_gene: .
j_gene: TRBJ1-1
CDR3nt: TGTGCCAGCAGCTTAAGGAGGAGTGGGGCAGCTAACACTGAAGCTTTCTTT
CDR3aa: CASSLRRSGAANTEAFF

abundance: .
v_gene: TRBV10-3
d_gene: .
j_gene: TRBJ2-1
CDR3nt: TGTGCCATCAGTGAGTCGGCAGCGAAGGGTAATGAGCAGTTCTTC
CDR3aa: CAISESAAKGNEQFF

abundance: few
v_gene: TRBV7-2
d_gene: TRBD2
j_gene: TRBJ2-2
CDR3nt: TGTGCCAGCAGCTTCCTGGGACTAGCGGGGGTGAAGAACACCGGGGAGCTGTTTTTT
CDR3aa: CASSFLGLAGVKNTGELFF

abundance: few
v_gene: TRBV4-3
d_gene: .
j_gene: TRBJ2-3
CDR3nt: TGCGCCAGCAGCCAAGAAGCCTTTACAGATACGCAGTATTTT
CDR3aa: CASSQEAFTDTQYF

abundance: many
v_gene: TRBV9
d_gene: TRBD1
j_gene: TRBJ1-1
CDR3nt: TGTGCCAGCAGCCCCCGGGACAGACTAAACACTGAAGCTTTCTTT
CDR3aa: CASSPRDRLNTEAFF

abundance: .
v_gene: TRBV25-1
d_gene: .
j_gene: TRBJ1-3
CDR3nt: TGTGCCAGCAGTGCCTGGGAGCAGACGAACACCATATATTTT
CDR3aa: CASSAWEQTNTIYF

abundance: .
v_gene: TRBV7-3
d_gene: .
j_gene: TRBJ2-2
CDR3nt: TGTGCCAGCAGCTCCACCGGGACTGCGAACACCGGGGAGCTGTTTTTT
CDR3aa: CASSSTGTANTGELFF

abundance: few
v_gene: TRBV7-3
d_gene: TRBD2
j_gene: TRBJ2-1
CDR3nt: TGTGCCAGCAGCCCTAGCGGGGGGGTGAATGAGCAGTTCTTC
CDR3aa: CASSPSGGVNEQFF

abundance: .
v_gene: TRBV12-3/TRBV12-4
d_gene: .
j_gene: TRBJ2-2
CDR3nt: TGTGCCAGCAGTTCAACCCCAGAGACCGGGGAGCTGTTTTTT
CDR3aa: CASSSTPETGELFF

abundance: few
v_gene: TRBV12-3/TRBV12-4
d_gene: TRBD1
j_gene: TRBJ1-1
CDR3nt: TGTGCCAGCAGTCCGGGGACAGATAACACTGAAGCTTTCTTT
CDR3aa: CASSPGTDNTEAFF

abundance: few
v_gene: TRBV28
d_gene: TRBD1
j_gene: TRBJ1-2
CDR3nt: TGTGCCAGCAGTGAGGCCGGGACAGGGGGCTGGGCGAAAAACTATGGCTACACCTTC
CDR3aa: CASSEAGTGGWAKNYGYTF

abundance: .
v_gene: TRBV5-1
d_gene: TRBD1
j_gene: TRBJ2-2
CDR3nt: TGCGCCAGCAGCAAGGGACAGATTAACACCGGGGAGCTGTTTTTT
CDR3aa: CASSKGQINTGELFF

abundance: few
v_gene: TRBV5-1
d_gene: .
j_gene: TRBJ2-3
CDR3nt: TGCGCCAGCAGCCCTCGGCGGGTCAGCACAGATACGCAGTATTTT
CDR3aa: CASSPRRVSTDTQYF

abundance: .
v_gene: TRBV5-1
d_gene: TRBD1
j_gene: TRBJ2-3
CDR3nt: TGCGCCAGCAGCTTACAGGGGGCGCAGCCCCCAGATACGCAGTATTTT
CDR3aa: CASSLQGAQPPDTQYF

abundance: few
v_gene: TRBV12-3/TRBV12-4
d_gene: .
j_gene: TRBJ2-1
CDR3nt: TGTGCCAGCAGTTTAGGCAGGGCCCACAATGAGCAGTTCTTC
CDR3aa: CASSLGRAHNEQFF

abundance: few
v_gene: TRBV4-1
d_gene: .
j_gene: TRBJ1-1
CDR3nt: TGCGCCAGCAGCCAAGATGGGTCGGGTGAAGCTTTCTTT
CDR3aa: CASSQDGSGEAFF

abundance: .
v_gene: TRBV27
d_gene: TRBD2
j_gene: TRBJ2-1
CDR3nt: TGTGCCAGCCGACTAGCGGGGGGACCTAACAATGAGCAGTTCTTC
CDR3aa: CASRLAGGPNNEQFF

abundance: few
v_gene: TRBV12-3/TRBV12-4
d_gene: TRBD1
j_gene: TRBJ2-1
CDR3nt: TGTGCCAGCAGACCGCCCGGGACAGGTATCAATGAGCAGTTCTTC
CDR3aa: CASRPPGTGINEQFF

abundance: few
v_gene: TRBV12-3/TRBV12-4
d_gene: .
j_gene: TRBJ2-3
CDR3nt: TGTGCCAGCAGCCCTGGGGTACCAGATACGCAGTATTTT
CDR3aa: CASSPGVPDTQYF

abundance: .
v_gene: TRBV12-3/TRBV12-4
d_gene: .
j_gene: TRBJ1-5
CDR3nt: TGTGCCAGCAGTACACAGGCTTTCGATCAGCCCCAGCATTTT
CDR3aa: CASSTQAFDQPQHF

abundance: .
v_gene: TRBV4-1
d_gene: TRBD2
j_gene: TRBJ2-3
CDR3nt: TGCGCCAGCAGCCTCATCGCCCCGAGCGGGGGGCTAGATACGCAGTATTTT
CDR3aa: CASSLIAPSGGLDTQYF

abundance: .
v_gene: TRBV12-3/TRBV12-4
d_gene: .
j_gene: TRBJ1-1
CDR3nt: TGTGCCAGCAGATCCGGGAATAACGCTGAAGCTTTCTTT
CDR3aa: CASRSGNNAEAFF

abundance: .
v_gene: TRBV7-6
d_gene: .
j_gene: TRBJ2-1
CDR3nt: TGTGCCAGCAGCTTCACAGGGAATGAGCAGTTCTTC
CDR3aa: CASSFTGNEQFF

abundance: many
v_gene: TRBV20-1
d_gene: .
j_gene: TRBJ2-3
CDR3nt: TGCAGTGCTACGAGGGGGGGTTTCACAGATACGCAGTATTTT
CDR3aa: CSATRGGFTDTQYF

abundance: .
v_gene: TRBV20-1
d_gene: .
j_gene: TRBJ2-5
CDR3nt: TGCAGTGCCCATGAGGAGACCCAGTACTTC
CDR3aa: CSAHEETQYF

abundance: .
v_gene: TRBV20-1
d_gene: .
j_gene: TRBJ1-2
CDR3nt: TGCAGTGCTAGAGAAGACAGTCAGGGCGGCTACACCTTC
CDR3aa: CSAREDSQGGYTF

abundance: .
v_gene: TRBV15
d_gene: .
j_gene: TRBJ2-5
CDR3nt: TGTGCCACCAGCAGAGAGCGGCCTTGGGGAGAGACCCAGTACTTC
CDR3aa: CATSRERPWGETQYF